This TCR beta chain was obtained from a study of OX40 agonist ivuxolimab in advanced cancers. Findings and limits, study-wide: Researchers did not establish what antigens the expanded peripheral T cells target. CD8+ T cells were the subset that, on average, had more expanded clones than CD4+.

The CDR3 runs to 13 residues. Trimming removed 1 base from V and 4 bases from J, with 8 bases in between. CDR1 and CDR2 from the germline V gene are MNHEY and SMNVEV (reference sequence). This clone occurred many times. The target antigen is unknown. Assay used: immunoSEQ multiplex PCR; TCRdb lists only in-frame clones, some missing. The repertoire holds around 100,000 clones, with around 91% as singletons. J is TRBJ2-7 and V is TRBV27; no clear D. The sequenced sample was CD4+ or CD8+ T cells sorted from blood, obtained in a trial of the OX40 agonist ivuxolimab. This sequence was found in an adult with an advanced solid tumor such as melanoma, head and neck, liver or kidney cancer. The CDR3 DNA reads as TGTGCCAGCAGTTTATTGATGGGATACGAGCAGTACTTC. Translating gives CASSLLMGYEQYF.